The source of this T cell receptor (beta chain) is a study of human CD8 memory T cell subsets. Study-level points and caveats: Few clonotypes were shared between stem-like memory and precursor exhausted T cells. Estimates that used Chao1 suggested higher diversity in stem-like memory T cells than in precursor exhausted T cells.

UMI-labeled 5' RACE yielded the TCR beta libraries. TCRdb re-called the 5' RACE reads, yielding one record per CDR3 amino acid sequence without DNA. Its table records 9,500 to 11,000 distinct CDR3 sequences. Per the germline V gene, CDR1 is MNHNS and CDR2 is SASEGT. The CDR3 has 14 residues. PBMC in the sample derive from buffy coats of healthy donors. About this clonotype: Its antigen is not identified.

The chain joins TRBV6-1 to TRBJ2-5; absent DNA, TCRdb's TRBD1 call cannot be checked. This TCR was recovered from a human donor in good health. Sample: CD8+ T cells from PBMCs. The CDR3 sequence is CASSEIGTIETQYF.